A selection of T cell receptor beta chains follows, all from one sample in a study of control samples from healthy donors and cancer patients. The data were produced by immunoSEQ multiplex PCR, yet TCRdb's version contains in-frame clones alone and is incomplete. The repertoire consists of nearly 35,000 clones, with roughly 92% occurring once and the leading ten covering 1.5% to 2%. Sequenced material: PBMCs. The receptor source for this set is a man aged 40-55 years with colorectal cancer. Both conserved end residues are part of each CDR3. D genes are given only for firm matches. Some rows mark clone size as missing; the rest say once, few, many or name a class of expanded clone.

abundance	d_gene	v_gene	j_gene	CDR3aa	CDR3nt
once	-	TRBV9	TRBJ1-4	CASSAENGNNEKLFF	TGTGCCAGCAGCGCCGAGAATGGCAATAATGAAAAACTGTTTTTT
-	TRBD1	TRBV10-3	TRBJ2-2	CAIREGQANTGELFF	TGTGCCATCAGGGAGGGACAGGCGAACACCGGGGAGCTGTTTTTT
once	-	TRBV2	TRBJ2-7	CASRRKDTGAEQYF	TGTGCCAGCAGACGCAAGGACACGGGCGCCGAGCAGTACTTC
-	TRBD1	TRBV6-2/TRBV6-3	TRBJ1-2	CASSPTATGRYGYTF	TGTGCCAGCAGCCCGACCGCGACAGGGAGGTATGGCTACACCTTC
-	-	TRBV5-1	TRBJ2-2	CASSLVQGRSGELFF	TGCGCCAGCAGCTTGGTTCAGGGGAGGTCCGGGGAGCTGTTTTTT
-	-	TRBV5-8	TRBJ2-1	CASSFRWGRTYNEQFF	TGTGCCAGCAGCTTCCGATGGGGGCGGACATACAATGAGCAGTTCTTC
once	-	TRBV18	TRBJ1-1	CASSPSRGTEAFF	TGTGCCAGCTCACCATCTAGGGGAACTGAAGCTTTCTTT
once	TRBD1	TRBV18	TRBJ1-2	CASSPPSTRTGNNGYTF	TGTGCCAGCTCACCACCCTCGACTAGGACAGGGAATAATGGCTACACCTTC
-	-	TRBV2	TRBJ1-1	CASRASGIMSEAFF	TGTGCCAGCAGAGCTTCTGGAATCATGTCAGAGGCTTTCTTT
-	TRBD1	TRBV30	TRBJ1-4	CAWSVGGGDEKLFF	TGTGCCTGGAGTGTAGGGGGCGGAGATGAAAAACTGTTTTTT
-	TRBD1	TRBV6-6	TRBJ1-3	CASSRNGQGSGNTIYF	TGTGCCAGCAGTCGAAACGGACAGGGGAGTGGAAACACCATATATTTT
-	TRBD2	TRBV7-3	TRBJ2-2	CASSETSGGATGELFF	TGTGCCAGCAGCGAGACTAGCGGGGGGGCCACCGGGGAGCTGTTTTTT
-	TRBD1	TRBV28	TRBJ2-7	CASSLFISVTGTGTHSYEQYF	TGTGCCAGCAGTTTATTTATCTCCGTTACTGGGACAGGGACACACTCCTACGAGCAGTACTTC
-	-	TRBV14	TRBJ1-1	CASSQDLESSVMNTEAFF	TGTGCCAGCAGCCAAGATCTAGAGTCCTCTGTCATGAACACTGAAGCTTTCTTT
-	-	TRBV2	TRBJ1-5	CASSDFQVASNQPQHF	TGTGCCAGCAGTGATTTCCAGGTGGCGAGCAATCAGCCCCAGCATTTT
-	-	TRBV12-3/TRBV12-4	TRBJ1-4	CASSARGEKLFF	TGTGCCAGCAGTGCGAGGGGGGAAAAACTGTTTTTT
-	TRBD2	TRBV7-9	TRBJ2-3	CASSLLAGEDTQYF	TGTGCCAGCAGCCTGCTAGCGGGAGAAGATACGCAGTATTTT
-	-	TRBV18	TRBJ1-1	CASSLGNMNTEAFF	TGTGCCAGCTCACTCGGGAACATGAACACTGAAGCTTTCTTT
-	-	TRBV5-1	TRBJ1-3	CASSLESGQGNTIYF	TGCGCCAGCAGCTTGGAGTCGGGTCAGGGAAACACCATATATTTT
-	-	TRBV2	TRBJ1-5	CASSARQEISNQPQHF	TGTGCCAGCAGTGCCAGACAGGAGATTAGCAATCAGCCCCAGCATTTT
-	TRBD1	TRBV5-4	TRBJ1-1	CASSPGTGTNEAFF	TGTGCCAGCAGCCCCGGGACAGGGACGAATGAAGCTTTCTTT
once	-	TRBV4-2	TRBJ1-1	CASSQMGGTEAFF	TGTGCCAGCAGCCAGATGGGGGGGACTGAAGCTTTCTTT
-	-	TRBV6-5	TRBJ1-2	CASRRGVGNYGYTF	TGTGCCAGCAGGCGAGGTGTTGGTAACTATGGCTACACCTTC
-	TRBD1	TRBV27	TRBJ1-4	CASSLVQGGGEKLFF	TGTGCCAGCAGTTTAGTTCAGGGGGGAGGTGAAAAACTGTTTTTT